One sample yielded the 7 T cell receptor beta chains listed below, sequenced in a study of T-cell memory formation after mild COVID-19. Using its own MiXCR run on the 5' RACE reads, TCRdb lists one record per CDR3 protein. The sample lists 550,000 to 700,000 distinct CDR3 sequences; roughly a sixth were seen once. Sequencing used PBMCs or a T cell subset sorted from them (not recorded which). The receptors here all came from an adult woman who had mild COVID-19 (a few samples of this study predate the infection). Cell type and time point are not known.

The chain employs TRBV4-1 and TRBJ2-7; D gene ambiguous. V lost 0 bases, J lost 5 bases, and 8 bases lay in between. Germline V gene lookup returns CDR1 MGHRA and CDR2 YSYEKL. The CDR3 contains 13 residues. The DNA for the CDR3 is TGCGCCAGCAGCCAAGATCCAAGGGACGAGCAGTACTTC. Encoded protein: CASSQDPRDEQYF.

This clonotype has just a few counts. This chain connects TRBV4-1 to TRBJ1-5; tentatively, D is TRBD1 (6 bases). CDR3 length: 14 amino acids. V was shortened by 5 bases and J by 7 bases, with 15 bases between the two germline ends. Germline CDR1 MGHRA, CDR2 YSYEKL. The DNA of the CDR3 is TGCGCCAGCAGCGGGGACACGGCGGGGCAGCCCCAGCATTTT. Amino acid sequence: CASSGDTAGQPQHF.

The chain links TRBV5-1 to TRBJ2-7; 8 bases align to TRBD1. V shed 5 bases and J 4 bases; nucleotides not matched to a gene: 2. From germline, CDR1 is SGHRS and CDR2 YFSETQ. The CDR3 is 12 residues long. CDR3 DNA sequence: TGCGCCAGCAGAAGGACAGGGTACGAGCAGTACTTC. Translation: CASRRTGYEQYF.

This rearrangement joins TRBV5-1 to TRBJ2-6; tentative D call: TRBD2 (5 bases). CDR1 and CDR2 from the germline V gene are SGHRS and YFSETQ. Between the trimmed V and J ends, which lost 4 bases and 0 bases, there was a span of 11 bases. The CDR3 covers 16 residues. Here the CDR3 DNA reads TGCGCCAGCAGCGTGGACGGGAACTCTGGGGCCAACGTCCTGACTTTC. Translation: CASSVDGNSGANVLTF. Full variable domain (missing parts from reference TRBV5-1 and TRBJ2-6): KAGVTQTPRYLIKTRGQQVTLSCSPISGHRSVSWYQQTPGQGLQFLFEYFSETQRNKGNFPGRFSGRQFSNSRSEMNVSTLELGDSALYLCASSVDGNSGANVLTFGAGSRLTVL.

The rearrangement joins TRBV15 to TRBJ2-5, with TRBD2 as a possible D gene (7 bases). Trimming took off 1 base at V and 5 bases at J, with 17 bases between the two ends. The CDR3 consists of 16 residues. CDR1 is LNHNV and CDR2 is YYDKDF in the germline V gene (reference sequence). CDR3 DNA: TGTGCCACCAGCAGAGCTCAGAGGGGGGGGCAGGAGACCCAGTACTTC. This codes for CATSRAQRGGQETQYF.

This clonotype was observed many times. The V and J genes are TRBV27 and TRBJ2-7; the match to TRBD1 covers 8 bases. V gave up 5 bases and J gave up 0 bases; unmatched junction bases: 15. The CDR3 consists of 18 residues. Germline loops: CDR1 MNHEY, CDR2 SMNVEV (reference sequence). The CDR3 DNA reads TGTGCCAGCAGTCCCACGCCCGGACAGGGACTCAGCTCCTACGAGCAGTACTTC. It translates to CASSPTPGQGLSSYEQYF.

This clonotype has only a few counts. The chain employs TRBV7-2 and TRBJ2-3; 12 nucleotides agree with TRBD2. V lost 5 bases to trimming and J lost 4 bases; unmatched junction nucleotides: 13. The CDR3 length is 18 residues. CDR1 SGHTA and CDR2 FQGNSA come from the germline V gene. The CDR3 spells CASSLTHRLAGGPDTQYF. DNA of the CDR3: TGTGCCAGCAGCCTAACCCACCGGCTAGCGGGAGGGCCAGATACGCAGTATTTT. Variable domain in full (rest from reference TRBV7-2 and TRBJ2-3): GAGVSQSPSNKVTEKGKDVELRCDPISGHTALYWYRQSLGQGLEFLIYFQGNSAPDKSGLPSDRFSAERTGGSVSTLTIQRTQQEDSAVYLCASSLTHRLAGGPDTQYFGPGTRLTVL.